The 3 T cell receptor beta chains listed next were all sequenced from one sample in a study of blood T cell repertoires in COVID-19. Repertoires were generated with immunoSEQ multiplex PCR, while TCRdb's copy carries only in-frame clones and drops some. Here the sample spans some 240,000 clones, 89% being singletons. Material for sequencing was peripheral blood. These TCRs come from a man between 60 and 70 years old who had recovered from COVID-19.

The count of this clone is one. V usage is TRBV6-1 and J usage is TRBJ1-5; D is unresolved. The CDR3 is 13 residues long. CDR1 is MNHNS, CDR2 SASEGT, per germline. V gave up 1 base and J gave up 4 bases, with 5 bases separating them. CDR3 sequence: CASSEERNQPQHF. CDR3 DNA sequence: TGTGCCAGCAGTGAAGAGAGAAATCAGCCCCAGCATTTT.

The rearrangement uses TRBV10-3 and TRBJ1-1; perhaps TRBD1 as D (6 bases). CDR3 size: 17 residues. The V end lost 3 bases, the J end lost 2 bases, and 19 bases lay between the germline ends. Germline CDR1 is ENHRY and CDR2 is SYGVKD. CDR3 nucleotide sequence: TGTGCCATCAGTGAAGGGCCCCAGCGGGGGCAAAACACTGAAGCTTTCTTT. Translated: CAISEGPQRGQNTEAFF.

This chain links TRBV5-1 with TRBJ2-7, with 8 bases that match TRBD1. Trimming cost V 4 bases and J 4 bases; bases outside gene matches: 10. Germline V gene lookup returns CDR1 SGHRS and CDR2 YFSETQ. This CDR3 has 15 residues. The CDR3 here is CASSLPDRAGYEQYF. CDR3 sequence (DNA): TGCGCCAGCAGCCTACCGGACAGGGCGGGTTACGAGCAGTACTTC.